This T cell receptor (beta chain) was found in a study of memory CD8 T cells in hepatitis C reinfection. Stated time point: week 3 of acute primary HCV infection. TCR sequencing was done directly ex vivo on sorted cells, without expansion in vitro. Assay used: immunoSEQ multiplex PCR; TCRdb lists only in-frame clones, some missing. In total, the table holds 60 to 80 clones. The study, taken as a whole, reports: Resolvers had a narrower pre-reinfection repertoire than chronic donors.

Looked up from germline, CDR1 is LNHDA and CDR2 is SQIVND (reference sequence). V lost 5 bases and J 5 bases, leaving 21 bases between the germline ends. The CDR3 spans 16 residues. Sequencing used HCV tetramer-positive CD8+ T cells sorted from blood, obtained during primary HCV infection. The chain combines TRBV19 with TRBJ2-5, with D maybe TRBD1 (5 bases). The receptor was derived from a man between 35 and 55 years old with hepatitis C virus infection. The DNA for the CDR3 is TGTGCCAGTAGTTGGGGCATCTCCGGAATGGTGGAGACCCAGTACTTC. This codes for CASSWGISGMVETQYF.